Below, one T cell receptor beta chain is given with its context. Germline V gene lookup returns CDR1 MRHNA and CDR2 SNTAGT. This CDR3 region has 16 residues. The J segment lost 6 bases and the V segment lost 0 bases, leaving 8 bases of the junction unmatched. Method: immunoSEQ multiplex PCR; TCRdb's copy keeps in-frame clones and lacks some. Here the sample spans about half a million clones, around 73% being singletons. This sample was taken from a study of shared clonotypes between healthy human individuals. Study-wide context: Participating donors consisted of a couple of women and a few men aged 18 to 49.

The genes are TRBV6-4 and TRBJ2-1, with 7 bases identical to TRBD1. Material for sequencing was PBMCs. This clonotype originated in a woman between 40 and 50 years old in good health. Some clones in this sample may be carry-over from other donors' samples. This chain's CDR3 is CASSDSGDRESNEQFF. The CDR3 DNA follows: TGTGCCAGCAGTGACTCAGGAGACAGGGAATCCAATGAGCAGTTCTTC.